These 13 T cell receptor beta chains originate from one sample sequenced in a study of CD8 T cells in Susac syndrome. A quantity of about 0.5 to 1 ug RNA underwent reverse transcription using random hexamers. TCRdb re-derived calls from the immunoSEQ multiplex PCR reads in MiXCR, one entry per CDR3 protein. Seen here are more than 200,000 distinct CDR3 sequences, around 93% observed once, and the top ten hold about 0.07%. The sequenced material came from CD4+ T cells from PBMCs. The receptors come from a human donor with multiple sclerosis.

The chain links TRBV9 to TRBJ1-3; D is unresolved. Trimming cost V 4 bases and J 4 bases, with 9 bases left between them. The CDR3 spans 13 residues. Germline assignment: CDR1 SGDLS and CDR2 YYNGEE. The CDR3 spells CASSRPSGNTIYF. In DNA, the CDR3 is TGTGCCAGCAGCCGACCCTCCGGAAACACCATATATTTT.

The chain recombines TRBV7-3 with TRBJ2-6, with 9 bases identical to TRBD1. The CDR3 is made up of 16 amino acids. V lost 8 bases, J lost 0 bases, and 5 bases stayed unmatched. Germline V gene lookup returns CDR1 SGHTA and CDR2 FQGTGA. The CDR3 coding sequence is TGTGCCAGCGGACAGGGGTCCCCCTCTGGGGCCAACGTCCTGACTTTC. Residues: CASGQGSPSGANVLTF.

This chain uses TRBV10-3 with TRBJ1-4; D is undetermined. The CDR3 runs 15 residues. Germline lookup yields CDR1 ENHRY and CDR2 SYGVKD. The V gene lost 5 bases and the J gene lost 0 bases, with 10 bases spanning the gap. The CDR3 sequence is CAISTEEPTNEKLFF. As DNA, the CDR3 is TGTGCCATCAGTACCGAGGAACCAACTAATGAAAAACTGTTTTTT.

The chain combines TRBV2 with TRBJ2-5, with D tentatively TRBD2 (6 bases). This CDR3 has 15 residues. Germline V lookup: CDR1 SNHLY, CDR2 FYNNEI. V was cut by 6 bases and J by 5 bases, with 19 bases left in between. The CDR3 nucleotides read TGTGCCAGCAGACCCCTTAGCGGAGCGGGCGAGACCCAGTACTTC. Translating it yields CASRPLSGAGETQYF.

This clonotype showed up just once. V usage is TRBV7-6 and J usage is TRBJ1-1, with TRBD1 matching over 9 bases. CDR1 is SGHVS and CDR2 is FNYEAQ in the germline V gene. The CDR3 is 15 amino acids. After removal of 2 bases from V and 1 base from J, the junction contained 2 bases not matched to a gene. CDR3: CASSLRQGGNTEAFF. As DNA, the CDR3 is TGTGCCAGCAGCTTAAGACAGGGGGGGAACACTGAAGCTTTCTTT.

The chain joins TRBV10-3 to TRBJ2-1; 8 bases line up with TRBD2. There are 16 residues in the CDR3. Germline V gives CDR1 ENHRY, CDR2 SYGVKD. J lost 3 bases, V lost 0 bases, and 4 bases had no gene match. The CDR3 nucleotides are TGTGCCATCAGTGAGTCTTGGCGGGGGGACTACAATGAGCAGTTCTTC. It yields the protein CAISESWRGDYNEQFF.

The J gene is TRBJ2-4, the V gene TRBV4-2; 11 bases align to TRBD2. Germline CDR1 is LGHNA and CDR2 is YNFKEQ. The CDR3 is 16 residues long. Trimming took 1 base from V and 11 from J; bases not matched to a gene: 10. CDR3 sequence: CASSQVGSLAGGFQYF. In DNA, the CDR3 is TGTGCCAGCAGCCAAGTCGGATCCCTAGCGGGAGGCTTTCAGTACTTC.

This chain links TRBV4-1 with TRBJ1-3; D call uncertain. Trimming left V 3 bases short and J 0 bases short, with 12 bases between. Germline V gives CDR1 MGHRA, CDR2 YSYEKL. The CDR3 covers 16 residues. The CDR3 protein is CASSQFAEYSGNTIYF. CDR3 in DNA: TGCGCCAGCAGCCAGTTCGCCGAATACTCTGGAAACACCATATATTTT.

This chain joins TRBV20-1 and TRBJ2-1; the D is unclear. Germline V gene lookup returns CDR1 DFQATT and CDR2 SNEGSKA (reference sequence). Trimming cost V 1 base and J 3 bases, with 10 bases left between them. The length of the CDR3 is 14 residues. Here the CDR3 reads CSARVPNSYNEQFF. In DNA form, the CDR3 reads TGCAGTGCTAGAGTCCCTAATAGCTACAATGAGCAGTTCTTC.

This chain uses TRBV6-2 or TRBV6-3 with TRBJ1-1; D uncertain. V lost 2 bases and J lost 4, with 11 bases in between. The CDR3 extends over 14 amino acids. Germline V gene sequence: CDR1 MNHEY, CDR2 SVGEGT. CDR3 region: CASSYSGIGTEAFF. In nucleotides, the CDR3 is TGTGCCAGCAGTTACAGTGGGATTGGCACTGAAGCTTTCTTT.

This clonotype was observed a single time. The CDR3 reads CASSLWASMNTEAFF. The CDR3 nucleotides are TGTGCCAGCAGCTTGTGGGCCAGCATGAACACTGAAGCTTTCTTT. The J gene is TRBJ1-1, the V gene TRBV5-4; no firm D call. Germline CDR1 is SGHNT and CDR2 is YYREEE (reference sequence). This CDR3 has 15 residues. V lost 1 base and J 0 bases, leaving 10 bases between the germline ends.

This chain joins TRBV20-1 and TRBJ1-3; TRBD1 is a possible D gene (6 bases). The CDR3 spans 14 residues. V gave up 2 bases and J gave up 2 bases, with 10 bases separating them. CDR1 is DFQATT, CDR2 SNEGSKA, per germline (reference sequence). DNA for the CDR3: TGCAGTGCTAGACAGGGGTCTACTGGAAACACCATATATTTT. It yields the protein CSARQGSTGNTIYF.

The chain combines TRBV2 with TRBJ1-3; D gene uncertain. Germline assignment: CDR1 SNHLY and CDR2 FYNNEI. V was trimmed by 1 base and J by 2 bases, leaving 9 bases between them. The CDR3 extends over 15 amino acids. CDR3 protein: CASSEGLAAGNTIYF. The DNA for the CDR3 is TGTGCCAGCAGTGAAGGGCTGGCAGCTGGAAACACCATATATTTT.